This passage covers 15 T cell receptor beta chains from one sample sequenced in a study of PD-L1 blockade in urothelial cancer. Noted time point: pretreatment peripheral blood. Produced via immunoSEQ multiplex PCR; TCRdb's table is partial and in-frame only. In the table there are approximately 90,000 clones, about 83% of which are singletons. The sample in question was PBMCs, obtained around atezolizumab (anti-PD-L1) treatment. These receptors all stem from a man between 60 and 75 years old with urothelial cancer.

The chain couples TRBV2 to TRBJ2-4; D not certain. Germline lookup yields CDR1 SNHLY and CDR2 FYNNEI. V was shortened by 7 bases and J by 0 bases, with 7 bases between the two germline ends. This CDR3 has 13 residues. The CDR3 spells CASNKQAKNIQYF. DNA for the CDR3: TGTGCCAGCAACAAACAAGCCAAAAACATTCAGTACTTC.

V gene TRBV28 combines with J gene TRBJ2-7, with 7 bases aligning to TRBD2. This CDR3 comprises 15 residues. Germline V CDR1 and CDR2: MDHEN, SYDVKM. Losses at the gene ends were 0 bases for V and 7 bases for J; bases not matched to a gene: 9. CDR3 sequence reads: CASSLWGEGRREQYF. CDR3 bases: TGTGCCAGCAGTTTATGGGGGGAGGGCCGGAGGGAGCAGTACTTC.

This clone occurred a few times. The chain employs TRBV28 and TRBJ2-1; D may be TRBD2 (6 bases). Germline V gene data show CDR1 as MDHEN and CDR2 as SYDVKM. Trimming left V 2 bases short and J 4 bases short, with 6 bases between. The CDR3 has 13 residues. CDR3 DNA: TGTGCCAGCAGTTTAGCGGGATACAATGAGCAGTTCTTC. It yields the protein CASSLAGYNEQFF.

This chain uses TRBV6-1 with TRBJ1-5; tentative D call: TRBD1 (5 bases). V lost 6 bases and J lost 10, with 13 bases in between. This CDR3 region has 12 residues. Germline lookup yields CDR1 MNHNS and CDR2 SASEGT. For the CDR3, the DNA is TGTGCCAGCAGCCAAGGGGCAGGTCCCCAGCATTTT. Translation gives CASSQGAGPQHF.

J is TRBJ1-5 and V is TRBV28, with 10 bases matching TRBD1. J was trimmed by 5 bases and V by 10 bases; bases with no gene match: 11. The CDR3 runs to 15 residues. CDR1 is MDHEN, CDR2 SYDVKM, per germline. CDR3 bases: TGTGCCACCTCTGTCGAGACAGGGGGCTATCAGCCCCAGCATTTT. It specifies CATSVETGGYQPQHF.

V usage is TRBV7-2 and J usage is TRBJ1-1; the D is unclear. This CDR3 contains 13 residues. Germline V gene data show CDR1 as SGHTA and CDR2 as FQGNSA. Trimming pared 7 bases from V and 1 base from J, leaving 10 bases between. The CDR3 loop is CASTLRGNTEAFF. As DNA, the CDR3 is TGTGCCAGCACCCTTCGGGGGAACACTGAAGCTTTCTTT.

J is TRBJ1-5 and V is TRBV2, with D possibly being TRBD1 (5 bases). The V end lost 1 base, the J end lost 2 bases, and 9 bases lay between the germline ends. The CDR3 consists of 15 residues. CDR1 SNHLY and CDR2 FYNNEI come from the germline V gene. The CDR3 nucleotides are TGTGCCAGCAGTGAAGTGGGAGGGGGCAATCAGCCCCAGCATTTT. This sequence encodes CASSEVGGGNQPQHF.

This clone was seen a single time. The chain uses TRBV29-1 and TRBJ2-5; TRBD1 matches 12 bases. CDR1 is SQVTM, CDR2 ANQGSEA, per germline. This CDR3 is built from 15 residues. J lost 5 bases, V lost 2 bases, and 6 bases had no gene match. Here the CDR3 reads CSVELGQGARETQYF. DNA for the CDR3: TGCAGCGTTGAACTGGGACAGGGGGCGAGGGAGACCCAGTACTTC.

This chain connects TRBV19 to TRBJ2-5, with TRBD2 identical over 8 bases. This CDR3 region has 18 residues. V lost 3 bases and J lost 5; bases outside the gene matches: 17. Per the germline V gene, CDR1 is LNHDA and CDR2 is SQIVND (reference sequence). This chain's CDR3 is CASSMFLSGRGVSETQYF. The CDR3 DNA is TGTGCCAGTAGTATGTTTTTGAGCGGGAGAGGCGTAAGTGAGACCCAGTACTTC.

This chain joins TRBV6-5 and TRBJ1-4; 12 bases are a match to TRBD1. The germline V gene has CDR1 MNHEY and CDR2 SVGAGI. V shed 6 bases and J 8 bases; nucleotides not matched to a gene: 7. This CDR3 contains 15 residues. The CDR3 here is CASRIGTGGREKLFF. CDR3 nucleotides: TGTGCCAGCAGGATTGGGACAGGGGGCAGGGAAAAACTGTTTTTT.

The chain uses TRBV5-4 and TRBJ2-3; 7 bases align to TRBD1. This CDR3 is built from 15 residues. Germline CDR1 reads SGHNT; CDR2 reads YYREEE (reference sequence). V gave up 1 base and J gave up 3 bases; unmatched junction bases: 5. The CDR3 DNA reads TGTGCCAGCAGCTTGAGACAGGGTAGTACAGATACGCAGTATTTT. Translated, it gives CASSLRQGSTDTQYF.

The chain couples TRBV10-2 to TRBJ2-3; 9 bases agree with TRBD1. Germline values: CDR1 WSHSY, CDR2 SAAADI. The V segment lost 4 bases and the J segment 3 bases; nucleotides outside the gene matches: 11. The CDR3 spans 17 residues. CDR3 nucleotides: TGCGCCAGCAGTGCGAGATTACAGGGGGCTCGGACAGATACGCAGTATTTT. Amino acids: CASSARLQGARTDTQYF.

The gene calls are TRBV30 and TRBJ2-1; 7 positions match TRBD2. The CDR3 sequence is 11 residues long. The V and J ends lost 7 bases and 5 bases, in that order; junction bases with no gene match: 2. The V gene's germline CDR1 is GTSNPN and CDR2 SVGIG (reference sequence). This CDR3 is CASGGNNEQFF. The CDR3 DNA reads TGTGCCTCCGGGGGGAACAATGAGCAGTTCTTC. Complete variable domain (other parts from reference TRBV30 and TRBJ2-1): SQTIHQWPATLVQPVGSPLSLECTVEGTSNPNLYWYRQAAGRGLQLLFYSVGIGQISSEVPQNLSASRPQDRQFILSSKKLLLSDSGFYLCASGGNNEQFFGPGTRLTVL.

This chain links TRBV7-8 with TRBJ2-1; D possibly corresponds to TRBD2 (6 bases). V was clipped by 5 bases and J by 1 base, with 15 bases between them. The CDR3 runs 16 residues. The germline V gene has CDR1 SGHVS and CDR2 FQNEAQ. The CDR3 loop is CASSHVTSLSYNEQFF. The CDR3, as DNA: TGTGCCAGCAGCCACGTCACTAGCCTATCCTACAATGAGCAGTTCTTC.

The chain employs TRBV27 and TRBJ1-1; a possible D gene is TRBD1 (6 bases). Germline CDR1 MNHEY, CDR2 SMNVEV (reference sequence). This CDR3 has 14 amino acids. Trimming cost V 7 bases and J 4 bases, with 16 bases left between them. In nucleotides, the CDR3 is TGTGCCAGCACGCCTCTCCCCAGGGGCACTGAAGCTTTCTTT. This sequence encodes CASTPLPRGTEAFF.